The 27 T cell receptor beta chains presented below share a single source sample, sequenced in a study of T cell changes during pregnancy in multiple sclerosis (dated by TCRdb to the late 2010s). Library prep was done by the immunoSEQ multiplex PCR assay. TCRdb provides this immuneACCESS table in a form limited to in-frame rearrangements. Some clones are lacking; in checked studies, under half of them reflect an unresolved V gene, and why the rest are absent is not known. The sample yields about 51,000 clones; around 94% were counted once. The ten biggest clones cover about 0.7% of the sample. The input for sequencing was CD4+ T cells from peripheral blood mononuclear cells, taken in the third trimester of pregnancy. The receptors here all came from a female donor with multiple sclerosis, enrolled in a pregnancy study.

The CDR3 here is CATNRGSYEQYF. The CDR3 DNA is TGTGCCACCAACAGGGGCTCCTACGAGCAGTACTTC. J is TRBJ2-7 and V is TRBV25-1; 7 nucleotides agree with TRBD1. V trimming: 10 bases; J trimming: 0 bases; junction bases outside the gene matches: 3. This CDR3 is 12 amino acids long. Germline V gene sequence: CDR1 MGHDK, CDR2 SYGVNS.

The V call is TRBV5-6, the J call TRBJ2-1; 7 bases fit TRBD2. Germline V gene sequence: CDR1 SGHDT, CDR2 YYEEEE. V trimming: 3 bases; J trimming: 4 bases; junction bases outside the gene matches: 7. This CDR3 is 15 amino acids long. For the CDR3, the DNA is TGTGCCAGCAGCTGGGGACCTAGCGGTTACAATGAGCAGTTCTTC. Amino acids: CASSWGPSGYNEQFF.

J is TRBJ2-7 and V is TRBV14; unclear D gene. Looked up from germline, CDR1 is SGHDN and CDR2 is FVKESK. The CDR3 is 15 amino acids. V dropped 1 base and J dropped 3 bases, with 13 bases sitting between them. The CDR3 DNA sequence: TGTGCCAGCAGCCAAGGAACAACCAACCGCTACGAGCAGTACTTC. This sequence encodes CASSQGTTNRYEQYF.

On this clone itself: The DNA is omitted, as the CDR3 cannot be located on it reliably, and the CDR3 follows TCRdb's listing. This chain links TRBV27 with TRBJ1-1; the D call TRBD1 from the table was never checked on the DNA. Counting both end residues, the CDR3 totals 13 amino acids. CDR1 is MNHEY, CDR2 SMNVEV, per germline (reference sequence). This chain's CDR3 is CASSSSWGLGAFF.

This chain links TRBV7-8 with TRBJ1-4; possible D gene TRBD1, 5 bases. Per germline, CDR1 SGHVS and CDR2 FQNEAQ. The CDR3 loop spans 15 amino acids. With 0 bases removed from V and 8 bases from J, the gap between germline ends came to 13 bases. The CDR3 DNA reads TGTGCCAGCAGCTTAGCGTGGGGGGAGAGGGAAAAACTGTTTTTT. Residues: CASSLAWGEREKLFF.

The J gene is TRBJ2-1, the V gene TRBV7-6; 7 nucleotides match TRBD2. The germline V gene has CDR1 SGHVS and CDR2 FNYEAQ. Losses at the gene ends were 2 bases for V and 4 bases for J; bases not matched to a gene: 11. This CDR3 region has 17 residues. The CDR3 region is CASSLRRSSGRYNEQFF. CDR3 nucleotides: TGTGCCAGCAGCTTACGGAGGTCTAGCGGACGATACAATGAGCAGTTCTTC.

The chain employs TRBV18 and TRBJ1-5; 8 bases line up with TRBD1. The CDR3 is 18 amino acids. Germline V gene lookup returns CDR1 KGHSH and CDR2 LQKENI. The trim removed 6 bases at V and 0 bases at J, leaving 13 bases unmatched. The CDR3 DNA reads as TGTGCCAGCTCCGCGCCTTTGGGGACAGGCTATAGCAATCAGCCCCAGCATTTT. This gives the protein CASSAPLGTGYSNQPQHF.

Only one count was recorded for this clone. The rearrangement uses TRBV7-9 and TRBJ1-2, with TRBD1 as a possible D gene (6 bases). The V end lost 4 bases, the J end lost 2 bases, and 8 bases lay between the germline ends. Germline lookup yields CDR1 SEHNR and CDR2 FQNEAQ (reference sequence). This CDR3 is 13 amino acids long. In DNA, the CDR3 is TGTGCCAGCAGCTACGACAGGAACTATGGCTACACCTTC. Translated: CASSYDRNYGYTF.

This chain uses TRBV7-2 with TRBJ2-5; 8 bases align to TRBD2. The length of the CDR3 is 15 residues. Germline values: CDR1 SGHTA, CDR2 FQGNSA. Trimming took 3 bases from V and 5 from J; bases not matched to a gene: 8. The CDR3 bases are TGTGCCAGCAGCTTGACTAGCGACGAGTTCGAGACCCAGTACTTC. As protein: CASSLTSDEFETQYF.

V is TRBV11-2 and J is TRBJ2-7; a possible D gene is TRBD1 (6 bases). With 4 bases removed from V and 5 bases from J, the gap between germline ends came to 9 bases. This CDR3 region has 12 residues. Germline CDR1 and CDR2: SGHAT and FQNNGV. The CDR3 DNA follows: TGTGCCAGCAGCTCACAGGGCCACGAGCAGTACTTC. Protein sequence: CASSSQGHEQYF. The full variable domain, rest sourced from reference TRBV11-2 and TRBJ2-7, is EAGVAQSPRYKIIEKRQSVAFWCNPISGHATLYWYQQILGQGPKLLIQFQNNGVVDDSQLPKDRFSAERLKGVDSTLKIQPAKLEDSAVYLCASSSQGHEQYFGPGTRLTVT.

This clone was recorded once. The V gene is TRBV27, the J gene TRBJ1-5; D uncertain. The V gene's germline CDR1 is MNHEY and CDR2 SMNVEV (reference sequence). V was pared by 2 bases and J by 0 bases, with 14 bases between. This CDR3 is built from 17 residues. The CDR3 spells CASSLHGRPVSNQPQHF. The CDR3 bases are TGTGCCAGCAGTTTACATGGGCGACCGGTTAGCAATCAGCCCCAGCATTTT.

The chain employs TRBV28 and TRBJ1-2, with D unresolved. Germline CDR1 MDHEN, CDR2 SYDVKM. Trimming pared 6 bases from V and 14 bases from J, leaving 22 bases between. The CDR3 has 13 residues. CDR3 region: CASRTDPLAIGTF. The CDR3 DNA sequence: TGTGCCAGCAGAACCGACCCCCTTGCCATCGGGACCTTC.

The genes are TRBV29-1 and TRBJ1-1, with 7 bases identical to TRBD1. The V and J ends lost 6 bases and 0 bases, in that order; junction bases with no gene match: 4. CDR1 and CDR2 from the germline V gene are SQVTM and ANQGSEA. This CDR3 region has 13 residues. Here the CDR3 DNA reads TGCAGCGTGGGGGGACAGTTGAACACTGAAGCTTTCTTT. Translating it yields CSVGGQLNTEAFF. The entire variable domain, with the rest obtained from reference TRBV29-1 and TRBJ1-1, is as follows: SAVISQKPSRDICQRGTSLTIQCQVDSQVTMMFWYRQQPGQSLTLIATANQGSEATYESGFVIDKFPISRPNLTFSTLTVSNMSPEDSSIYLCSVGGQLNTEAFFGQGTRLTVV.

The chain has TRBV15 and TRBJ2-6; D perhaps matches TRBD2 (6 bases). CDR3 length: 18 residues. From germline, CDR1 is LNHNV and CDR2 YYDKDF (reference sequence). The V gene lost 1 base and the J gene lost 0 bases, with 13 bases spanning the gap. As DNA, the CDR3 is TGTGCCACCAGCAGAGCGGACGGGAGCCCCTCTGGGGCCAACGTCCTGACTTTC. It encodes CATSRADGSPSGANVLTF.

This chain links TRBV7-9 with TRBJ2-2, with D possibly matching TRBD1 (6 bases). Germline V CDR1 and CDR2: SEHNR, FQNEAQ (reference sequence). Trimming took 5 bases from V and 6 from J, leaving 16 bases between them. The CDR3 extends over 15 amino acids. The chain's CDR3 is CASSTRRSGAGELFF. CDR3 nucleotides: TGTGCCAGCAGCACTAGACGATCAGGGGCCGGGGAGCTGTTTTTT.

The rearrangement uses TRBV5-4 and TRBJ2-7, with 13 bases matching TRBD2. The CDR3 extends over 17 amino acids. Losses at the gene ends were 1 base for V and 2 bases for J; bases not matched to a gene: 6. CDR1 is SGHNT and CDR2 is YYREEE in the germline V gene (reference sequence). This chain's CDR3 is CASSLSSGLAGTYEQYF. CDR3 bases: TGTGCCAGCAGCTTGAGTTCGGGACTAGCGGGGACCTACGAGCAGTACTTC.

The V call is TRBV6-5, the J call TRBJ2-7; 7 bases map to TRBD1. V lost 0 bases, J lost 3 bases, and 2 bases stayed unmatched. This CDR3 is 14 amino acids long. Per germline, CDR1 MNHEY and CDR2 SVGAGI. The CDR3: CASSYSRDSYEQYF. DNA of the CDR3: TGTGCCAGCAGTTACTCTAGGGACAGCTACGAGCAGTACTTC.

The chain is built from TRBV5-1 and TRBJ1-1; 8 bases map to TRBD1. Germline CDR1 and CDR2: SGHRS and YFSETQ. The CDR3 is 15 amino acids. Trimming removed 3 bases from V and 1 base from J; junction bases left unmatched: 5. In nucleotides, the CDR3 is TGCGCCAGCAGCTACTCCGGGACAGGGAACACTGAAGCTTTCTTT. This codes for CASSYSGTGNTEAFF. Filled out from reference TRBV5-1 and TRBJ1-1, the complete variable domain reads KAGVTQTPRYLIKTRGQQVTLSCSPISGHRSVSWYQQTPGQGLQFLFEYFSETQRNKGNFPGRFSGRQFSNSRSEMNVSTLELGDSALYLCASSYSGTGNTEAFFGQGTRLTVV.

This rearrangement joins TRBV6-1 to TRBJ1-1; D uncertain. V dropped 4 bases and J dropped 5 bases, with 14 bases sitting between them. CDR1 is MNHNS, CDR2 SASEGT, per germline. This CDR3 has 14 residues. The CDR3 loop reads CASSVKLAGTEAFF. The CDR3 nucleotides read TGTGCCAGCAGTGTGAAGTTGGCAGGTACTGAAGCTTTCTTT.

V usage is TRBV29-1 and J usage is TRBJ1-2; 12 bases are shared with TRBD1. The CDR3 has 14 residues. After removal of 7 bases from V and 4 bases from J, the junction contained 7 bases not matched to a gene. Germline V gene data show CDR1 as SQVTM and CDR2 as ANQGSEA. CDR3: CSAIGTGGVYGYTF. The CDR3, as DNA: TGCAGCGCAATCGGGACAGGGGGCGTCTATGGCTACACCTTC.

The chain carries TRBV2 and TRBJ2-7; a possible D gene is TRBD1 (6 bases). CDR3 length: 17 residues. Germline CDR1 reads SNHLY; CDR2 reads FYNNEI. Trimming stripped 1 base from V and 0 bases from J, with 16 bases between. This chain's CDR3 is CASSEDSTGPSSYEQYF. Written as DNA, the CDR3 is TGTGCCAGCAGTGAAGATAGTACAGGGCCCTCCTCCTACGAGCAGTACTTC.

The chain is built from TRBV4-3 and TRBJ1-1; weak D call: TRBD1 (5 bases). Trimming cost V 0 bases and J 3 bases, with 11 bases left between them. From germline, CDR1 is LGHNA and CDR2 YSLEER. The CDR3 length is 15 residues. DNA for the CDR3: TGCGCCAGCAGCCAAGATCCAGGGCTGGACACTGAAGCTTTCTTT. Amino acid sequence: CASSQDPGLDTEAFF.

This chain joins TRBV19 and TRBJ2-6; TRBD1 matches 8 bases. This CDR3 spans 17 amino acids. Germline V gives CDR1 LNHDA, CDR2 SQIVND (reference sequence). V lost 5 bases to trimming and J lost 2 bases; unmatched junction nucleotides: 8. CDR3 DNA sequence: TGTGCCAGTAGTCTCCTCTTACAGGGGGCTGGGGCCAACGTCCTGACTTTC. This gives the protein CASSLLLQGAGANVLTF.

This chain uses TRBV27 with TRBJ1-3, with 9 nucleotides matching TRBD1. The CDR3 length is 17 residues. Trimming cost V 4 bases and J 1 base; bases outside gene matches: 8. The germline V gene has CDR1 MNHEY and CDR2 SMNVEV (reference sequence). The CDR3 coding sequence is TGTGCCAGCAGTTCCGGGACAGGGCCTGTATCTGGAAACACCATATATTTT. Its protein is CASSSGTGPVSGNTIYF.

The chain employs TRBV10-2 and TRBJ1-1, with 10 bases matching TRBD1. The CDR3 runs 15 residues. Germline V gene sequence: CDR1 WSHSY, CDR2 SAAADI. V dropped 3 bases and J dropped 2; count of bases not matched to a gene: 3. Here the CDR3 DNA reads TGCGCCAGCAGTGACCGGGACAGGGGAAACACTGAAGCTTTCTTT. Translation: CASSDRDRGNTEAFF.

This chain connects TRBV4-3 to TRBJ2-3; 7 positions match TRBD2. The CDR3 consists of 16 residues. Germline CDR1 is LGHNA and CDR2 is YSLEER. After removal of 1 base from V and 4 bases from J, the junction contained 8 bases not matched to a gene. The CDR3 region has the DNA TGCGCCAGCAGCCAAGCCGGGGGGACTGGTGCAGATACGCAGTATTTT. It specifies CASSQAGGTGADTQYF.

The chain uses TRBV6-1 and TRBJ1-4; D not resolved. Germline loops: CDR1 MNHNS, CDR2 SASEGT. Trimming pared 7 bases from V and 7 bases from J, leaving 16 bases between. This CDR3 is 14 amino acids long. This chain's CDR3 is CASTSVRPVEKLFF. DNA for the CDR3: TGTGCCAGCACTTCGGTCCGCCCGGTTGAAAAACTGTTTTTT.